Listed below are T cell receptor beta chains from one sample, sequenced in a study of blood T cell repertoires in COVID-19. Using immunoSEQ multiplex PCR, the repertoire was profiled, and TCRdb retains in-frame clones only, with some absent. This table has some 94,000 clones, about four fifths appearing once. Sequencing input: peripheral blood. The receptors were gathered from a man between 65 and 85 years old with active or convalescent COVID-19. Each CDR3 is given with its conserved first and last residue. The D gene is left open where the match is weak. Rows give clone size only sometimes, using once, few, many, or a class for an expanded clone.

TRBV15,NA,TRBD1,TRBJ1-3,15,TGTGCCACCAGCTTAACAGGGGGTTCTGGAAACACCATATATTTT,CATSLTGGSGNTIYF
TRBV7-9,NA,TRBD2,TRBJ2-3,16,TGTGCCAGCAGCTTCTGGACTAGCGGGGTACCAGATACGCAGTATTTT,CASSFWTSGVPDTQYF
TRBV3-1/TRBV3-2,NA,TRBD1,TRBJ1-1,14,TGTGCCAGCAGCCGACAGGGGAAATGGACTGAAGCTTTCTTT,CASSRQGKWTEAFF
TRBV27,once,TRBD1,TRBJ1-4,16,TGTGCCAGCAGTTATTGGGGGGGACAGGGTGCGGTAAAACTGTTTTTT,CASSYWGGQGAVKLFF
TRBV6-5,NA,TRBD1,TRBJ1-1,15,TGTGCCAGCAGTTACATACACAGGGGATTAACTGAAGCTTTCTTT,CASSYIHRGLTEAFF
TRBV28,NA,TRBD1,TRBJ2-3,14,TGTGCCAGCAGTTCAGGGGGCAACACAGATACGCAGTATTTT,CASSSGGNTDTQYF
TRBV7-2,NA,NA,TRBJ2-3,14,TGTGCCAGCAGTCTGGACTGGGGCACAGATACGCAGTATTTT,CASSLDWGTDTQYF
TRBV24-1,NA,TRBD1,TRBJ2-5,16,TGTGCCACCAGTGATTCAGGACAGGGGGCGCGGGAGACCCAGTACTTC,CATSDSGQGARETQYF
TRBV19,NA,TRBD2,TRBJ2-2,14,TGTGCCAGTAGTACTATCCGGGAGGGCGGGGAGCTGTTTTTT,CASSTIREGGELFF
TRBV2,NA,NA,TRBJ1-2,13,TGTGCCAGCGAGGGCCAGGGGCGGGATGGCTACACCTTC,CASEGQGRDGYTF
TRBV5-6,NA,TRBD2,TRBJ2-7,16,TGTGCCAGCAGCTTGGTAACTAGCGGGGGGCCTTACGAGCAGTACTTC,CASSLVTSGGPYEQYF
TRBV2,NA,NA,TRBJ1-1,15,TGTGCCAGCAGTGAGGGAGGGGTTATGAACACTGAAGCTTTCTTT,CASSEGGVMNTEAFF
TRBV5-1,NA,TRBD1,TRBJ1-1,14,TGCGCCAGCAGCCCGGGACAGGGGGCGTTAGCAGCTTTCTTT,CASSPGQGALAAFF
TRBV7-9,NA,TRBD1,TRBJ2-2,14,TGTGCCAGCAGCTCCCCAGGGGGCCTCGGGGAGCTGTTTTTT,CASSSPGGLGELFF
TRBV21-1,NA,NA,TRBJ1-1,17,TGTGCCAGCAGCTCACCCCAAAGGGGAGGGGGGTGTGTTGAAGCTTTCTTT,CASSSPQRGGGCVEAFF
TRBV9,once,TRBD1,TRBJ1-2,14,TGTGCCAGCAGCAGGACAGGGGGTGACTATGGCTACACCTTC,CASSRTGGDYGYTF
TRBV10-1,NA,TRBD2,TRBJ2-7,20,TGCGCCAGCGGGGCGGGTAGCGGGGGATTCTGTGTGGGTATCTCCTACGAGCAGTACTTC,CASGAGSGGFCVGISYEQYF
TRBV19,NA,NA,TRBJ1-5,14,TGTGCCAGTACCGTCCCAGTGGGCAATCAGCCCCAGCATTTT,CASTVPVGNQPQHF
TRBV7-3,once,NA,TRBJ2-1,14,TGTGCCAGCAGCCCCCAGGGACTCTACAATGAGCAGTTCTTC,CASSPQGLYNEQFF
TRBV5-4,NA,TRBD1,TRBJ1-3,15,TGTGCCAGCACCCGGGACAGGGGCTCTGGAAACACCATATATTTT,CASTRDRGSGNTIYF
TRBV19,once,NA,TRBJ1-1,14,TGTGCCAGTAGTTCACCGGGACAAAACACTGAAGCTTTCTTT,CASSSPGQNTEAFF
TRBV5-6,NA,TRBD1,TRBJ1-2,15,TGTGCCAGCAGCTTGGCGGGACAGGGGGCCTATGGCTACACCTTC,CASSLAGQGAYGYTF
TRBV21-1,few,NA,TRBJ1-3,18,NA,CASSKKGFGQGAGNTIYF
TRBV6-2/TRBV6-3,NA,TRBD2,TRBJ2-1,19,TGTGCCAGCAGTTATCGGGCTAGCGGGGGACCCCCCTCCTACAATGAGCAGTTCTTC,CASSYRASGGPPSYNEQFF
TRBV9,NA,TRBD1,TRBJ2-2,15,TGTGCCAGCAGCGCGGACAGGGGATGGACCGGGGAGCTGTTTTTT,CASSADRGWTGELFF
TRBV15,NA,TRBD1,TRBJ1-2,15,TGTGCCACCAGCAGAGTCGGGGACAGAAACTATGGCTACACCTTC,CATSRVGDRNYGYTF
TRBV7-6,NA,TRBD1,TRBJ1-1,15,TGTGCCAGCAGCTTGATCCAGGGGGGACTCACTGAAGCTTTCTTT,CASSLIQGGLTEAFF
TRBV28,NA,NA,TRBJ2-5,14,TGTGCCAGCAGTTTAGAACAGGCCCAAGAGACCCAGTACTTC,CASSLEQAQETQYF
TRBV5-5,NA,TRBD1,TRBJ2-1,15,TGTGCCAGCAGCGGACCGGGACAGGGTTTGAATGAGCAGTTCTTC,CASSGPGQGLNEQFF
TRBV7-3,NA,NA,TRBJ2-5,13,TGTGCCAGCAGCTTAACGCAGGAAGAGACCCAGTACTTC,CASSLTQEETQYF
TRBV7-9,once,NA,TRBJ1-1,14,TGTGCCAGCAGCTCCCAGGCAGGGAACACTGAAGCTTTCTTT,CASSSQAGNTEAFF
TRBV6-2/TRBV6-3,few,NA,TRBJ1-5,14,TGTGCCAGCAGCCAGGAGGGAGGCAATCAGCCCCAGCATTTT,CASSQEGGNQPQHF
TRBV2,NA,NA,TRBJ1-2,12,TGTGCCAGCAGCATTACAGGGCTAGGCTACACCTTC,CASSITGLGYTF
TRBV7-9,NA,TRBD1,TRBJ1-1,18,TGTGCCAGCAGCTTTTTTCAATCGACAGGGGACCCCAACACTGAAGCTTTCTTT,CASSFFQSTGDPNTEAFF
TRBV3-1/TRBV3-2,NA,NA,TRBJ2-5,12,TGTGCCAGCAGCCTCGGTTTAGAGACCCAGTACTTC,CASSLGLETQYF
TRBV5-1,NA,TRBD1,TRBJ2-6,16,TGCGCCACCCGAGGGGGCAGGAACTCTGGGGCCAACGTCCTGACTTTC,CATRGGRNSGANVLTF
TRBV30,NA,NA,TRBJ2-3,12,TGTGCCTGGACCTCCGGGGCAGATACGCAGTATTTT,CAWTSGADTQYF
TRBV28,NA,TRBD2,TRBJ2-2,14,TGTGCCAGCTGTAGCGGGGGAAAAACCGGGGAGCTGTTTTTT,CASCSGGKTGELFF
TRBV9,NA,TRBD1,TRBJ1-5,14,TGTGCCAGCAGCATGGGACAGAACAATCAGCCCCAGCATTTT,CASSMGQNNQPQHF
TRBV28,NA,NA,TRBJ1-2,16,TGTGCCAGCAGTTTTCTTATTGCAGGGGTCTTTTATGGCTACACCTTC,CASSFLIAGVFYGYTF
TRBV28,NA,TRBD1,TRBJ1-1,14,TGTGCCAGCAGTCAACAGGGGGGGAACACTGAAGCTTTCTTT,CASSQQGGNTEAFF
TRBV7-3,NA,TRBD1,TRBJ2-6,16,TGTGCCAGCAGCCCAACAGGGGGCGCTGGGGCCAACGTCCTGACTTTC,CASSPTGGAGANVLTF
TRBV5-1,NA,TRBD1,TRBJ2-7,18,TGCGCCAGCAGCGCCCAGCCGGCCCAGGGGGCTTCCTCCTACGAGCAGTACTTC,CASSAQPAQGASSYEQYF
TRBV7-9,once,TRBD2,TRBJ2-3,17,TGTGCCAGCAGCTTAGGAGGACTAGCGGGGGGTCAGAATACGCAGTATTTT,CASSLGGLAGGQNTQYF
TRBV29-1,NA,TRBD1,TRBJ2-3,16,TGCAGCGTTGAAGGGGTATGGGACAGGGGTACAGATACGCAGTATTTT,CSVEGVWDRGTDTQYF
TRBV18,NA,NA,TRBJ2-7,14,TGTGCCAGCTCACCATCTTTCTCCTCCTACGAGCAGTACTTC,CASSPSFSSYEQYF
TRBV7-2,NA,NA,TRBJ2-7,14,TGTGCCAGCAGCTTAGCGCGGCAGTCCTACGAGCAGTACTTC,CASSLARQSYEQYF
TRBV19,once,TRBD1,TRBJ2-1,14,TGTGCCAGTAGTATCCGACAGGGATCGCATGAGCAGTTCTTC,CASSIRQGSHEQFF
TRBV5-6,NA,NA,TRBJ1-5,14,TGTGCCAGCAGCTTAATCGGCGACAGCCAGCCCCAGCATTTT,CASSLIGDSQPQHF
TRBV2,once,NA,TRBJ2-1,13,TGTGCCGGAACCGGGACACCTAACAATGAGCAGTTCTTC,CAGTGTPNNEQFF
TRBV13,NA,TRBD1,TRBJ1-6,15,TGTGCCAGCAGCTCTTACAGGGGAACCAACTCACCCCTCCACTTT,CASSSYRGTNSPLHF
TRBV6-5,NA,NA,TRBJ1-2,15,TGTGCCAGCCATACGGCAGGGAGGGTGAGCTATGGCTACACCTTC,CASHTAGRVSYGYTF
TRBV27,NA,TRBD2,TRBJ2-5,16,TGTGCCAGCAGTTGGGGACTAGCGGGGGGCCAAGAGACCCAGTACTTC,CASSWGLAGGQETQYF